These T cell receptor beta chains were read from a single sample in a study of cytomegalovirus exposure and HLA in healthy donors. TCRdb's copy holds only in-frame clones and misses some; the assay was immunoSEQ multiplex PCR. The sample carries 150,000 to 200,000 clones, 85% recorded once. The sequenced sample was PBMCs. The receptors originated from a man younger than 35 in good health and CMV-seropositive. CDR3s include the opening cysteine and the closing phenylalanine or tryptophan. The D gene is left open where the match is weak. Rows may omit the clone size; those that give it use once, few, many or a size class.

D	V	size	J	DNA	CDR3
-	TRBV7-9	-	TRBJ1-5	TGTGCCAGCAGCTTAGGAGATCAGCCCCAGCATTTT	CASSLGDQPQHF
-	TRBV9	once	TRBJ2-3	TGTGCCAGCAGCGTCGGGACATCTGCTTCCAGCACAGATACGCAGTATTTT	CASSVGTSASSTDTQYF
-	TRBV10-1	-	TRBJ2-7	TGCGCCAGCAGTGATCCCGGGGGCGAGCAGTACTTC	CASSDPGGEQYF
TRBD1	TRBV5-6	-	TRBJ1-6	TGTGCCAGCATTCCACCCCGGGACAGGGATAATTCACCCCTCCACTTT	CASIPPRDRDNSPLHF
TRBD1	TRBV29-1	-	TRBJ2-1	TGCAGCGTTGAAATGGACAGGGCCCACAATGAGCAGTTCTTC	CSVEMDRAHNEQFF
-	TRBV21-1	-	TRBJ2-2	TGTGCCAGCAGCATTGAAACAGGGCCCGGGGAGCTGTTTTTT	CASSIETGPGELFF
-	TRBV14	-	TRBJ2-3	TGTGCCAGTGGGGTGAGTGGAGGCTCCAGAGATACGCAGTATTTT	CASGVSGGSRDTQYF
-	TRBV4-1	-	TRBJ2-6	TGCGCCAGCAGCCCCAGGGCTCCTGGGGCCAACGTCCTGACTTTC	CASSPRAPGANVLTF
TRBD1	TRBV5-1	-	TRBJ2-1	TGCGCCAGCAGCTTGCAGCAGGGGGTCGATGAGCAGTTCTTC	CASSLQQGVDEQFF
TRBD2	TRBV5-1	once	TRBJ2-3	TGCGCCAGCAGCTTATTTGGACTAGGCACAGATACGCAGTATTTT	CASSLFGLGTDTQYF
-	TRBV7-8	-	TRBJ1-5	TGTGCCAGCAGCTTTCAGGAGGGCAATCAGCCCCAGCATTTT	CASSFQEGNQPQHF
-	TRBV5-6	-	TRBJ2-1	TGTGCCAGCAGCCCGGAGGGGAGCTCCTACAATGAGCAGTTCTTC	CASSPEGSSYNEQFF
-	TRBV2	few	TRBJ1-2	TGTGCCAGCATGGAGGACAACTATGGCTACACCTTC	CASMEDNYGYTF
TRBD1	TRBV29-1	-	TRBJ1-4	TGCAGCGTTGAAAGGGACAGGGATAATGGGCTGTTTTTT	CSVERDRDNGLFF
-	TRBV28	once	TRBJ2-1	TGTGCCAGCAGTCCCCCCGGGAGCTTCCCGGGGCAGTTCTTC	CASSPPGSFPGQFF
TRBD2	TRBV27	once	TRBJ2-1	TGTGCCAGCAGGGTAGCGGGAGCCCCGTACAATGAGCAGTTCTTC	CASRVAGAPYNEQFF
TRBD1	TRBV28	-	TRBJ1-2	TGTGCCAGCAGCCCATACGGACAGGGTTACTATGGCTACACCTTC	CASSPYGQGYYGYTF
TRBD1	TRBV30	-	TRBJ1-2	TGTGCCTGGAGTGTACCGCCTCAGGGGGTTCTTAACTATGGCTACACCTTC	CAWSVPPQGVLNYGYTF
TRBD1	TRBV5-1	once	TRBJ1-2	TGCGCCAGCAGCTCGAGAACCGGGACAGCCTATGGCTACACCTTC	CASSSRTGTAYGYTF
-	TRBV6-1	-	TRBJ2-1	TGTGCCAGCGGTGGCAGGGGAACTGAGCAGTTCTTC	CASGGRGTEQFF
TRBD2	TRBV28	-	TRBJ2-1	TGTGCCAGCAGTCCCCGGGGGACTAGCGGGAGGAGCTCCTACAATGAGCAGTTCTTC	CASSPRGTSGRSSYNEQFF
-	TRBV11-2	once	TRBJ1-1	TGTGCCAGCAGCTTAGATAAGCCTGGTTGGTTCTTT	CASSLDKPGWFF
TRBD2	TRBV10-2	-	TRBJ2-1	TGCGCCAGCAGTGACGGGCGGGGGGCACTCAATGAGCAGTTCTTC	CASSDGRGALNEQFF
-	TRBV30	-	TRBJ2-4	TGTGCCTGGAGCCCCGCTATAGCCAAAAACATTCAGTACTTC	CAWSPAIAKNIQYF
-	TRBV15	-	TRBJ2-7	TGTGCCACCAGCAGAGTTCGCAGGGGATGGTACGAGCAGTACTTC	CATSRVRRGWYEQYF
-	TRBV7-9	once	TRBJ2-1	TGTGCCAGCAGCCCTGCGCGGGGGCCCGATTACAATGAGCAGTTCTTC	CASSPARGPDYNEQFF
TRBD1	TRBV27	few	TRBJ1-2	TGTGCCAGCAGTTTCCAGGGGGGCGGCTATGGCTACACCTTC	CASSFQGGGYGYTF
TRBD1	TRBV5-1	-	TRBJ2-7	TGCGCCAGCAGCACGGGACAGGGAGGGTTCTACGAGCAGTACTTC	CASSTGQGGFYEQYF
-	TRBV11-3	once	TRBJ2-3	TGTGCCAGCAGCTTAGACTCGCGGGACGAGGCCACAGATACGCAGTATTTT	CASSLDSRDEATDTQYF